A selection of T cell receptor beta chains follows, all from one sample in a study of T cell responses to AZD1222 COVID-19 vaccine. TCRdb's table, derived via immunoSEQ multiplex PCR, lists solely in-frame clones and lacks some. Of approximately 150,000 clones listed, 85% to 95% are singletons. This material consisted of peripheral blood, taken on day 0 of AZD1222 vaccination. The receptors were gathered from an adult in good health. Each CDR3 is given with its conserved first and last residue.

TRBV4-1	TRBJ2-1	CASSQGDRALDEQFF
TRBV27	TRBJ1-6	CASSFVDRATSPLHF
TRBV7-2	TRBJ1-5	CASEMGQGLPQPQHF
TRBV6-5	TRBJ1-2	CASSLTGNYGYTF
TRBV5-1	TRBJ1-6	CASSSWGESYPLHF
TRBV7-6	TRBJ2-5	CASSLAGLAFQETQYF
TRBV7-8	TRBJ2-3	CASSSRLAGDEVGDTQYF
TRBV6-5	TRBJ1-5	CASSKQTGGNQPQHF
TRBV4-1	TRBJ2-7	CASSQGTGTGYEQYF
TRBV3-1/TRBV3-2	TRBJ2-6	CASSQDVGYSGANVLTF
TRBV19	TRBJ1-5	CASSIVWGGGNQPQHF
TRBV19	TRBJ2-7	CASSLDRDVREQYF
TRBV12-3/TRBV12-4	TRBJ1-1	CASSLYTNTEAFF
TRBV6-5	TRBJ1-2	CASRTGTDYGYTF